There are a few counts of the clone carrying this T cell receptor beta chain. From the 5' RACE reads, TCRdb called clonotypes with MiXCR, one entry per CDR3 protein. The repertoire holds about 110,000 distinct CDR3 sequences, with around 14% as singletons. This sample was included in a study of T-cell memory formation after mild COVID-19. The receptor was derived from a man aged 18 to 30 who had mild COVID-19 (a few samples of this study predate the infection). Cell type and time point are not known. Sequencing was done on a sample of PBMCs or a T cell subset sorted from them (not recorded which).

The DNA of the CDR3 is TGTGCCAGCAGTTTCTTCTCCAGGGGAACCTACAATGAGCAGTTCTTC. Translation: CASSFFSRGTYNEQFF. The J gene is TRBJ2-1, the V gene TRBV12-3 or TRBV12-4; D may be TRBD1 (6 bases). Trimming removed 3 bases at V and 2 bases at J, with 14 bases between. The CDR3 loop spans 16 amino acids.